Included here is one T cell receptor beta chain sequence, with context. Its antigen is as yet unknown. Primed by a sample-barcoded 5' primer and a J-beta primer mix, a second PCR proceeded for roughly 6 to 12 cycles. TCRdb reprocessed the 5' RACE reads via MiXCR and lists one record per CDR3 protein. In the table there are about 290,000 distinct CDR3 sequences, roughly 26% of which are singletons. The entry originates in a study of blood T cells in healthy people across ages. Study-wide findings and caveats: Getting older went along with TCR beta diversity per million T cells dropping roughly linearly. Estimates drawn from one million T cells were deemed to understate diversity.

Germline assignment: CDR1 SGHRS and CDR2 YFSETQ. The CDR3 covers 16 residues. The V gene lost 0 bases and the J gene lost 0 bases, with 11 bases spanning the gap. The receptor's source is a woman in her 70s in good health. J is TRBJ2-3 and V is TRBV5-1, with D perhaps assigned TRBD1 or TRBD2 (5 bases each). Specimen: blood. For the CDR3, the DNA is TGCGCCAGCAGCTTGGACTACAGGACTAGCACAGATACGCAGTATTTT. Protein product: CASSLDYRTSTDTQYF.